The 17 T cell receptor beta chains in this list originate from one sample, sequenced in a study of cytomegalovirus exposure and HLA in healthy donors. With 60 Vbeta and 13 Jbeta primers, the PCR was carried out. Sequencing was performed with immunoSEQ multiplex PCR; in TCRdb, only in-frame clones are kept and a portion is missing. Of 150,000 to 200,000 clones in the sample, 77% were seen once. The sequencing input was PBMCs. The origin of the receptors is a woman aged 25 to 45 in good health and CMV-seropositive.

The chain joins TRBV7-2 to TRBJ1-1; D is undetermined. Trimming took 1 base from V and 7 from J, leaving 7 bases between them. This CDR3 has 12 residues. CDR1 and CDR2 (germline): SGHTA, FQGNSA. Here the CDR3 reads CASSLGFGEAFF. The CDR3 nucleotides read TGTGCCAGCAGCTTAGGTTTCGGTGAAGCTTTCTTT.

V usage is TRBV7-8 and J usage is TRBJ2-1, with 11 bases identical to TRBD2. Trimming cost V 1 base and J 12 bases; bases outside gene matches: 8. This CDR3 comprises 15 residues. Looked up from germline, CDR1 is SGHVS and CDR2 is FQNEAQ. This chain's CDR3 is CASSLELAGDRWQFF. CDR3 DNA: TGTGCCAGCAGCTTAGAACTAGCGGGAGATAGGTGGCAGTTCTTC.

In its sample, this clone was seen a few times. The rearrangement links TRBV6-5 to TRBJ1-4; TRBD1 might be the D (6 bases). Trimming stripped 0 bases from V and 8 bases from J, with 13 bases between. Germline V CDR1 and CDR2: MNHEY, SVGAGI. The CDR3 runs 15 residues. This CDR3 reads CASSYSKQGREKLFF. Written as DNA, the CDR3 is TGTGCCAGCAGTTACTCGAAACAGGGTAGAGAAAAACTGTTTTTT.

This clone appeared once. This sequence joins TRBV19 and TRBJ1-2; D gene uncertain. There are 12 residues in the CDR3. Deletions cut 8 bases from V and 1 base from J, with 8 bases between. Germline values: CDR1 LNHDA, CDR2 SQIVND (reference sequence). The chain's CDR3 is CASGQINYGYTF. The CDR3 DNA sequence: TGTGCCAGTGGTCAGATTAACTATGGCTACACCTTC.

The chain employs TRBV27 and TRBJ1-2; 8 nucleotides agree with TRBD1. V lost 5 bases to trimming and J lost 4 bases; unmatched junction nucleotides: 3. Germline V gene data show CDR1 as MNHEY and CDR2 as SMNVEV (reference sequence). The CDR3 sequence is 13 residues long. This CDR3 is CASSAGTGYGYTF. The CDR3 DNA follows: TGTGCCAGCAGTGCAGGGACAGGCTATGGCTACACCTTC.

This chain links TRBV29-1 with TRBJ2-5, with 9 nucleotides matching TRBD1. The CDR3 totals 14 residues. Germline CDR1 and CDR2: SQVTM and ANQGSEA. Losses at the gene ends were 6 bases for V and 4 bases for J; bases not matched to a gene: 9. DNA of the CDR3: TGCAGCGTCCAGAAGACAGGGGGTGCAGAGACCCAGTACTTC. It codes for CSVQKTGGAETQYF.

This chain links TRBV21-1 with TRBJ1-2; the table calls TRBD1, which could not be checked here. TRBV21-1 is a listed pseudogene. This CDR3 spans 13 amino acids. In nucleotides, the CDR3 is TGTGCCAGCAGCAAAGTCAGGAACTATGGCTACACCTTC. This encodes CASSKVRNYGYTF.

J is TRBJ2-3 and V is TRBV6-5; a possible D gene is TRBD2 (6 bases). From germline, CDR1 is MNHEY and CDR2 SVGAGI. V was pared by 4 bases and J by 1 base, with 15 bases between. The CDR3 has 16 residues. Here the CDR3 reads CASSLGMGGGTDTQYF. For the CDR3, the DNA is TGTGCCAGCAGTTTGGGTATGGGAGGCGGCACAGATACGCAGTATTTT.

This rearrangement joins TRBV14 to TRBJ1-2; D is unresolved. This CDR3 is built from 15 residues. Deletions cut 2 bases from V and 11 bases from J, with 21 bases between. CDR1 is SGHDN, CDR2 FVKESK, per germline. The CDR3 spells CASSQFIGSGVPYTF. DNA for the CDR3: TGTGCCAGCAGCCAATTTATTGGGTCCGGGGTCCCTTACACCTTC.

The rearrangement joins TRBV30 to TRBJ2-7; 9 bases match TRBD2. The trim removed 4 bases at V and 5 bases at J, leaving 9 bases unmatched. CDR3 length equals 14 residues. CDR1 is GTSNPN and CDR2 is SVGIG in the germline V gene (reference sequence). The CDR3 region has the DNA TGTGCCTGGACCCATAGCGGGAGTTACGACGAGCAGTACTTC. Protein sequence: CAWTHSGSYDEQYF.

The CDR3 loop is CASSLVRPGSGEQYF. The CDR3 bases are TGTGCCAGCAGCTTAGTCAGGCCTGGGTCTGGGGAGCAGTACTTC. V usage is TRBV11-2 and J usage is TRBJ2-7; D not certain. The CDR3 is made up of 15 amino acids. V gave up 1 base and J gave up 7 bases, with 17 bases separating them. Per the germline V gene, CDR1 is SGHAT and CDR2 is FQNNGV.

CDR3 bases: TGTGCCAGCCCGAGGACATCCGGTACCGAGCAGTACTTC. Its translation is CASPRTSGTEQYF. The chain uses TRBV28 and TRBJ2-7, with D possibly TRBD1 on 5 matching bases. V lost 8 bases, J lost 6 bases, and 17 bases lay in between. This CDR3 comprises 13 residues. The germline gives CDR1 MDHEN, CDR2 SYDVKM. The entire variable domain, with the rest obtained from reference TRBV28 and TRBJ2-7, is as follows: DVKVTQSSRYLVKRTGEKVFLECVQDMDHENMFWYRQDPGLGLRLIYFSYDVKMKEKGDIPEGYSVSREKKERFSLILESASTNQTSMYLCASPRTSGTEQYFGPGTRLTVT.

This clone was seen only once. The rearrangement joins TRBV14 to TRBJ2-1; 8 positions agree with TRBD2. V lost 2 bases, J lost 4 bases, and 4 bases stayed unmatched. The CDR3 has 15 residues. CDR1 is SGHDN and CDR2 is FVKESK in the germline V gene. The CDR3, as DNA: TGTGCCAGCAGCCAAAGACTAGCGCAATACAATGAGCAGTTCTTC. This translates into CASSQRLAQYNEQFF.

The chain employs TRBV27 and TRBJ2-3; 9 bases agree with TRBD1. Germline V gene sequence: CDR1 MNHEY, CDR2 SMNVEV (reference sequence). J lost 4 bases, V lost 4 bases, and 6 bases had no gene match. The CDR3 has 15 residues. CDR3 loop: CASSSATGGADTQYF. CDR3 nucleotides: TGTGCCAGCAGTTCAGCTACAGGGGGCGCAGATACGCAGTATTTT.

This CDR3 is CASTVGRGHDEKLFF. The CDR3 DNA sequence: TGTGCCAGCACCGTCGGCAGGGGGCATGATGAAAAACTGTTTTTT. This chain connects TRBV2 to TRBJ1-4; 8 bases fit TRBD1. This CDR3 is built from 15 residues. V dropped 7 bases and J dropped 6; count of bases not matched to a gene: 10. CDR1 and CDR2 from the germline V gene are SNHLY and FYNNEI.

The table lists this clone with a few counts. This chain joins TRBV9 and TRBJ1-1; TRBD1 aligns across 7 bases. V gave up 4 bases and J gave up 4 bases; unmatched junction bases: 7. This CDR3 has 14 amino acids. Germline V gives CDR1 SGDLS, CDR2 YYNGEE. The DNA of the CDR3 is TGTGCCAGCAGCAAATCAGGGGGGAGCACTGAAGCTTTCTTT. Protein: CASSKSGGSTEAFF.

The chain carries TRBV4-2 and TRBJ1-1; D possibly corresponds to TRBD1 (5 bases). In germline, CDR1 is LGHNA, CDR2 YNFKEQ. V lost 4 bases, J lost 0 bases, and 12 bases lay in between. CDR3 length equals 15 residues. This chain's CDR3 is CASSLRGEMNTEAFF. CDR3 nucleotide sequence: TGTGCCAGCAGCCTCCGGGGGGAAATGAACACTGAAGCTTTCTTT.